What follows are 3 T cell receptor beta chains derived from one specimen sequenced in a study of OX40 agonist ivuxolimab in advanced cancers. TCRdb keeps only in-frame clones here, not all; method: immunoSEQ multiplex PCR. The profile covers more than 5,500 clones, with 84% appearing a single time and about 26% taken by the ten largest. The specimen was CD4+ or CD8+ T cells sorted from blood, collected in a trial of the OX40 agonist ivuxolimab. The receptors were sampled from an adult with an advanced solid tumor such as melanoma, head and neck, liver or kidney cancer.

This clone was observed once. The gene calls are TRBV10-3 and TRBJ2-3, with D perhaps being TRBD1 or TRBD2 (6 bases each). V lost 2 bases and J lost 0, with 12 bases in between. The germline CDR1 and CDR2 sequences are ENHRY and SYGVKD. This CDR3 is 16 amino acids long. In DNA form, the CDR3 reads TGTGCCATCAGTGAGGAGGGGGGAGCTAGCACAGATACGCAGTATTTT. Encoded protein: CAISEEGGASTDTQYF.

This clone showed up just a few times. The chain employs TRBV4-1 and TRBJ1-4, with D unclear. V lost 0 bases, J lost 4 bases, and 6 bases lay in between. This CDR3 region has 14 residues. Germline values: CDR1 MGHRA, CDR2 YSYEKL. The CDR3 sequence: CASSQDLSNEKLFF. CDR3 DNA: TGCGCCAGCAGCCAAGATCTAAGTAATGAAAAACTGTTTTTT.

The V call is TRBV4-1, the J call TRBJ2-7; possibly TRBD1 or TRBD2 for D (5 bases each). This CDR3 has 15 amino acids. Trimming pared 3 bases from V and 0 bases from J, leaving 12 bases between. Germline loops: CDR1 MGHRA, CDR2 YSYEKL. CDR3 DNA sequence: TGCGCCAGCAGCCACTCCGGGACGGCCTCCTACGAGCAGTACTTC. As protein: CASSHSGTASYEQYF.